Below are 7 T cell receptor beta chains sequenced from a single sample in a study of cytotoxic CD8 clonotypes in ibrutinib-treated CLL. Method: immunoSEQ multiplex PCR; TCRdb's copy keeps in-frame clones and lacks some. Counted here are 40,000 or so clones, roughly two thirds occurring once; the ten biggest clones make up about 13%. The sample in question was PBMCs, obtained after 12 months of ibrutinib treatment. The receptors stem from a human donor with chronic lymphocytic leukemia.

In this sample, this clone turned up once. The rearrangement uses TRBV18 and TRBJ2-3; possible D gene TRBD1, 5 bases. In germline, CDR1 is KGHSH, CDR2 LQKENI. This CDR3 spans 16 amino acids. Deletions cut 1 base from V and 5 bases from J, with 16 bases between. CDR3 amino acids: CASSPRVSGSEDTQYF. The CDR3 DNA reads as TGTGCCAGCTCACCACGGGTGTCAGGGTCCGAAGATACGCAGTATTTT.

CDR3 sequence: CASSRQGLRYGYTF. In DNA form, the CDR3 reads TGTGCCAGCAGCCGACAGGGGCTACGGTATGGCTACACCTTC. The chain has TRBV6-6 and TRBJ1-2; 8 bases fit TRBD1. Trimming took 6 bases from V and 5 from J; bases not matched to a gene: 8. The CDR3 has 14 amino acids. Germline V gives CDR1 MNHNY, CDR2 SVGAGI (reference sequence).

This clone was picked up one time. The J gene is TRBJ2-3, the V gene TRBV7-2; D not resolved. The CDR3 extends over 12 amino acids. V was pared by 4 bases and J by 4 bases, with 6 bases between. The germline CDR1 and CDR2 sequences are SGHTA and FQGNSA. CDR3 sequence reads: CASSSWADTQYF. The CDR3 DNA sequence: TGTGCCAGCAGCTCCTGGGCAGATACGCAGTATTTT.

This clone has just a few counts. V is TRBV28 and J is TRBJ1-1; D not certain. Germline V gives CDR1 MDHEN, CDR2 SYDVKM. The CDR3 consists of 17 residues. Trimming took 10 bases from V and 3 from J, leaving 27 bases between them. CDR3 nucleotide sequence: TGTGCCAATCTCAGGAGGTCAAGCTCATTGAAGTACACTGAAGCTTTCTTT. This encodes CANLRRSSSLKYTEAFF.

This sequence joins TRBV7-9 and TRBJ2-2; 9 nucleotides agree with TRBD1. The trim removed 5 bases at V and 3 bases at J, leaving 4 bases unmatched. CDR1 is SEHNR and CDR2 is FQNEAQ in the germline V gene (reference sequence). There are 15 residues in the CDR3. This chain's CDR3 is CASSAGTGYTGELFF. The CDR3 DNA follows: TGTGCCAGCAGCGCCGGGACAGGGTACACCGGGGAGCTGTTTTTT.

The chain combines TRBV6-5 with TRBJ2-3; D is perhaps TRBD2 (6 bases). Deletions cut 5 bases from V and 4 bases from J, with 13 bases between. Germline V gives CDR1 MNHEY, CDR2 SVGAGI. CDR3 length: 14 amino acids. CDR3 loop: CASSPRLVPDTQYF. The CDR3 DNA follows: TGTGCCAGCAGTCCACGACTAGTTCCAGATACGCAGTATTTT.

J is TRBJ1-2 and V is TRBV29-1; TRBD1 is a possible D gene (5 bases). The CDR3 spans 12 residues. V was shortened by 4 bases and J by 6 bases, with 12 bases between the two germline ends. The germline V gene encodes CDR1 SQVTM and CDR2 ANQGSEA. The CDR3 is CSVVQGWDGYTF. CDR3 nucleotide sequence: TGCAGCGTTGTGCAGGGCTGGGATGGCTACACCTTC.